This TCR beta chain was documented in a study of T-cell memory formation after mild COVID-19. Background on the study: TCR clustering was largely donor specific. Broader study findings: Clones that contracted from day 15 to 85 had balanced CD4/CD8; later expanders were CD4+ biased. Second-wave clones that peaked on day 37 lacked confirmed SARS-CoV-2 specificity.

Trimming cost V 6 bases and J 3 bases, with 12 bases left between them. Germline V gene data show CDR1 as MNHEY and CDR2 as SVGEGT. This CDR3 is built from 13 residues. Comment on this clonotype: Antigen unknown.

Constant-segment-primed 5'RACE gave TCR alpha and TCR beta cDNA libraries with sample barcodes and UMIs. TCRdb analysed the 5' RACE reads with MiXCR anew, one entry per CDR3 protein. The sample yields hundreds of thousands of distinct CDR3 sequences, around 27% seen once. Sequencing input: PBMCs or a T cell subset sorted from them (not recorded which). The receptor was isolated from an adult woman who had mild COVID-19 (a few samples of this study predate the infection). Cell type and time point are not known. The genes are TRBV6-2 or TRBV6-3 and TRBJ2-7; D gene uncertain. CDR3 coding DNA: TGTGCCAGCAGGAGAGTAGGTTTCTACGAGCAGTACTTC. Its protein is CASRRVGFYEQYF.